This T cell receptor (beta chain) was sequenced during a study of blood T cell repertoires in COVID-19. On the study more broadly: The analysed material was cDNA or gDNA that came from T cells, B-cell-depleted T cells, or PBMCs.

Generated by immunoSEQ multiplex PCR, the TCRdb table keeps only in-frame clones and is missing some. The table includes just over 90,000 clones, 85% to 90% detected once. The sequence was collected from a human donor with active COVID-19. The donor label of this sample is uncertain. The sequenced material came from peripheral blood.

The CDR3 spells CASSASLGTGVYEQYF. CDR3 in DNA: TGTGCCAGCAGCGCCTCCCTAGGGACTGGGGTCTACGAGCAGTACTTC. The J gene is TRBJ2-7, the V gene TRBV9, with D tentatively TRBD2 (6 bases). V lost 3 bases and J lost 3, with 19 bases in between. The CDR3 is made up of 16 amino acids. CDR1 and CDR2 from the germline V gene are SGDLS and YYNGEE.